This entry is about one T cell receptor (beta chain). The antigen is not known. The CDR3 loop spans 13 amino acids. Losses at the gene ends were 5 bases for V and 7 bases for J; bases not matched to a gene: 6. CDR1 is WSHSY and CDR2 is SAAADI in the germline V gene. As handled by the study authors: With immunoSEQ giving junction-only sequences and no quality scores, filtering differed. Assay used: immunoSEQ multiplex PCR; TCRdb lists only in-frame clones, some missing. For V, J and clone size, that table is used; D and trimming come from the DNA. The repertoire holds roughly 2,000,000 clones, with roughly 95% as singletons. This specimen belongs to a study of shared clonotypes between healthy human individuals. The study, taken as a whole, reports: Sharing across four donors was seen in 4% to 5% of naive CD4 clonotypes.

As defined, naive CD8 cells were CD45RO-negative and positively selected for CCR7, with terminally differentiated effector memory CD45RA+ cells excluded. All donors were Caucasian adults living in Nashville, Tennessee. The source is a man between 18 and 35 years old in good health. The specimen was naive CD8+ T cells sorted from blood. The chain is built from TRBV10-2 and TRBJ1-1; 8 bases are shared with TRBD1. The CDR3 bases are TGCGCCAGCAGTTCACAGGGGGAAGTTGAAGCTTTCTTT. Translating gives CASSSQGEVEAFF.